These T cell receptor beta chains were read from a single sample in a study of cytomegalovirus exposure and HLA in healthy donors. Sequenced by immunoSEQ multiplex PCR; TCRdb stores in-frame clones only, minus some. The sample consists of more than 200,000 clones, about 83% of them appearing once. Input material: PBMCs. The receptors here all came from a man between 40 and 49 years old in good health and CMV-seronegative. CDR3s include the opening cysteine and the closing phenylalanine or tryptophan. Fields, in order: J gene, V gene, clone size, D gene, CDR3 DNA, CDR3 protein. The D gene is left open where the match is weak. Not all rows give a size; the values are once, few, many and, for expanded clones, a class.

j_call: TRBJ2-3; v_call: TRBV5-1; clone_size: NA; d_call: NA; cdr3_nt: TGCGCCAGCAGCCTGAGTCAGACAGGACGCACAGATACGCAGTATTTT; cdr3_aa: CASSLSQTGRTDTQYF
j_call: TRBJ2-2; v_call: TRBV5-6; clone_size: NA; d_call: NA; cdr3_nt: TGTGCCAGCAGCAGAGCCGGGGTCCTAAACACCGGGGAGCTGTTTTTT; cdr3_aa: CASSRAGVLNTGELFF
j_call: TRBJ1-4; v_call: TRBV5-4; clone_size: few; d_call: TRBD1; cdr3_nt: TGTGCCAGCAGTCCATACGGGACAGGGCTGGTTAATGAAAAACTGTTTTTT; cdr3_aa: CASSPYGTGLVNEKLFF
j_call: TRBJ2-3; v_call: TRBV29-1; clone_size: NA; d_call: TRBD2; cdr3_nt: TGCAGCTTCGGGACTAGCGGGAGGGATGGGGGTTTCACAGATACGCAGTATTTT; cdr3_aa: CSFGTSGRDGGFTDTQYF
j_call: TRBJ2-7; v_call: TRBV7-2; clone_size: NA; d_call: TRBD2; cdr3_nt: TGTGCCAGCAGCTCTTCTAGCGGGAGGGCCTACGAGCAGTACTTC; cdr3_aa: CASSSSSGRAYEQYF
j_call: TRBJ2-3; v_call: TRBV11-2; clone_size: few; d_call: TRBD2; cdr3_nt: TGTGCCAGCAGCTTAGTGGCTAGCGGGGGGGCCTCAGATACGCAGTATTTT; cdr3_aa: CASSLVASGGASDTQYF
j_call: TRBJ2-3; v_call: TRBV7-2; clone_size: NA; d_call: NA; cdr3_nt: TGTGCCAGCAGCTCCAACAGGGATACGCAGTATTTT; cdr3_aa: CASSSNRDTQYF
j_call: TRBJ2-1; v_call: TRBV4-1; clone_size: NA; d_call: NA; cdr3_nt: TGCGCCAGCAGACATACTAGTCGCTCCTACAATGAGCAGTTCTTC; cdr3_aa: CASRHTSRSYNEQFF
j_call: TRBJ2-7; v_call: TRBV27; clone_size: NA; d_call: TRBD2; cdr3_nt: TGTGCCAGCAGTTCCAGACTAGCGGGAGGCAGCTCCTACGAGCAGTACTTC; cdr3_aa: CASSSRLAGGSSYEQYF
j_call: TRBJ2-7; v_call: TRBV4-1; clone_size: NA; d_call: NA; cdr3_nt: TGTGCCAGCAGCCAAGATCCGGGGGACAGCTCCTACGAGCAGTACTTC; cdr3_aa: CASSQDPGDSSYEQYF
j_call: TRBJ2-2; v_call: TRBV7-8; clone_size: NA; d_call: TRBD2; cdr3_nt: TGTGCCAGCAGCCCCCGTTACGTGAGGCTAGCGGGGGGCCAGAACACCGGGGAGCTGTTTTTT; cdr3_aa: CASSPRYVRLAGGQNTGELFF
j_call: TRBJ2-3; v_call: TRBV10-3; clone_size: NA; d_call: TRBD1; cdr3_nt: TGTGCCATCAGTGAGGGACAGGGGCACGGAGATACGCAGTATTTT; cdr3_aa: CAISEGQGHGDTQYF
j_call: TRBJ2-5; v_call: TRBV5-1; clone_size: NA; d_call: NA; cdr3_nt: TGCGCCAGCAGCTTGGCGACCCACAGGGTTGAAGAGACCCAGTACTTC; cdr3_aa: CASSLATHRVEETQYF
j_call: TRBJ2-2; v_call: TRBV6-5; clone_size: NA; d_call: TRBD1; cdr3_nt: TGTGCCAGCAGTGCCCACAGGGGTCGGACCGGGGAGCTGTTTTTT; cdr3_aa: CASSAHRGRTGELFF
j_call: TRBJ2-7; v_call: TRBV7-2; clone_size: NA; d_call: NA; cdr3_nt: TGTGCCAGCAGCCAACAATACGAGCAGTACTTC; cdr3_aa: CASSQQYEQYF
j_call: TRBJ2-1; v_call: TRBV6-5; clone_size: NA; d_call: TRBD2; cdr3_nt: TGTGCCTCCCGAAGGATAGCGGGACACAATGAGCAGTTCTTC; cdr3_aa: CASRRIAGHNEQFF
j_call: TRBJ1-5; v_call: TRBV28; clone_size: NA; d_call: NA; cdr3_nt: TGTGCCAGCATCATTAAGGGACAAATGGTGAATCAGCCCCAGCATTTT; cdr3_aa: CASIIKGQMVNQPQHF
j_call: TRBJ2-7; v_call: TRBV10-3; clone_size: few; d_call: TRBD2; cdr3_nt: TGTGCCATCAGTGTGGCAGCGGGAGCATCCTACGAGCAGTACTTC; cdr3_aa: CAISVAAGASYEQYF
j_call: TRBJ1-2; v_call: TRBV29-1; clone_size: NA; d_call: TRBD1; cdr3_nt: TGCAGCGCTGACAGGGCCGCGGGCTACACCTTC; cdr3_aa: CSADRAAGYTF
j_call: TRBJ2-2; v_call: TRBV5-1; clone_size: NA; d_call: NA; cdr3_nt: TGCGCCAGCAGCTTGGACACCATGAACACCGGGGAGCTGTTTTTT; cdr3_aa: CASSLDTMNTGELFF
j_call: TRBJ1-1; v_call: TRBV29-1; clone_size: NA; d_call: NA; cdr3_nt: TGCAGCGTTGAAAAACCACTTAACACTGAAGCTTTCTTT; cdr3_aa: CSVEKPLNTEAFF
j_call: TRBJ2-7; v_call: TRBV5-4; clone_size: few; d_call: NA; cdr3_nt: TGTGCCAGCAGCTTGCCTGGGACTTTGGGTTACGAGCAGTACTTC; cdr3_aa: CASSLPGTLGYEQYF
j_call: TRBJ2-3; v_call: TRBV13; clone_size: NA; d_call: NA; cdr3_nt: TGTGCCAGCAGCTTAGTTGGGGAGGCAGATACGCAGTATTTT; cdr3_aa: CASSLVGEADTQYF
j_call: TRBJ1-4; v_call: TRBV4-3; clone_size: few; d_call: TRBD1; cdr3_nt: TGCGCCAGCAGCCAAGACGGGACAGGGGTGGGAAAACTGTTTTTT; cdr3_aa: CASSQDGTGVGKLFF
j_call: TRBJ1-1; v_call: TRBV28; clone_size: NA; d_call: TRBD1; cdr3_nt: TGTGCCAGCAGTTCCGGGACAGGCTCAGCTGAAGCTTTCTTT; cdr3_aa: CASSSGTGSAEAFF
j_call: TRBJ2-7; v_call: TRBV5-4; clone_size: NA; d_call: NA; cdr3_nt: TGTGCCAGCAGCTTCTGGACAGACCAGACCTACGAGCAGTACTTC; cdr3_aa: CASSFWTDQTYEQYF
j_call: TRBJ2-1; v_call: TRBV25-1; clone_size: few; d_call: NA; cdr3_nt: TGTGCCAGCAGTGGGAGGTCTGTCGGGAGCAATGAGCAGTTCTTC; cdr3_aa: CASSGRSVGSNEQFF
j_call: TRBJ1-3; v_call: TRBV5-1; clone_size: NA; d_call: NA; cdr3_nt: TGCGCCAGCAGCTTGGGCGGTAGCTCTGGAAACACCATATATTTT; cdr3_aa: CASSLGGSSGNTIYF
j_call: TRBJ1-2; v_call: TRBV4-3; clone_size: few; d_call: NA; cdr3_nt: TGCGCCAGCAGCCAAGCACGATGGTCCGGCGGCTATGGCTACACCTTC; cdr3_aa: CASSQARWSGGYGYTF
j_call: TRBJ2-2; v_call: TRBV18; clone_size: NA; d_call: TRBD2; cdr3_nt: TGTGCCAGCTCACGGACTAGCGGATCGAACACCGGGGAGCTGTTTTTT; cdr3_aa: CASSRTSGSNTGELFF
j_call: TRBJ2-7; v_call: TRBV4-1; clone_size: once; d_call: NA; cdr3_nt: TGCGCCAGCAGCCAAGATTGGCCAGGAACCTACGAGCAGTACTTC; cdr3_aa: CASSQDWPGTYEQYF
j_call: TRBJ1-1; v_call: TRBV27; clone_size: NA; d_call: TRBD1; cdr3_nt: TGTGCCAGCACCCCGCAGGGGGCCAACGTGGGCACTGAAGCTTTCTTT; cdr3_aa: CASTPQGANVGTEAFF
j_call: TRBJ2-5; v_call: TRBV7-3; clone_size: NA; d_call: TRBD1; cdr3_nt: TGTGCCAGCAGCCCAGGGGGTTCCGAGACCCAGTACTTC; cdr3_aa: CASSPGGSETQYF
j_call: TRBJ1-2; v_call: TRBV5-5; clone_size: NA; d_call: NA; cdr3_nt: TGTGCCAGCAGCATAGGGACATTAACCTATGGCTACACCTTC; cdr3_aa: CASSIGTLTYGYTF
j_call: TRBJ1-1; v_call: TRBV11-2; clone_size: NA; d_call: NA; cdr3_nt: TGTGCCAGCAGCTATGGTTCAGGCGCTGAAGCTTTCTTT; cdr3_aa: CASSYGSGAEAFF
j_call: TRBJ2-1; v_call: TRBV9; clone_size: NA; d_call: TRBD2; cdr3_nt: TGTGCCAGCAGCGTAGGACAGCGGGAGAAGATATCCTACAATGAGCAGTTCTTC; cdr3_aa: CASSVGQREKISYNEQFF
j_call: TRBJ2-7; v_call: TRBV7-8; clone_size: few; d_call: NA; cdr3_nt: TGTGCCAGCAGCTATCGGGGAAACTACGAGCAGTACTTC; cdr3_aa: CASSYRGNYEQYF
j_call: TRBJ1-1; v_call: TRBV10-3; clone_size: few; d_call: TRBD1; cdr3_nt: TGTGCCATCAGTGAAGGACAGGGGAACACTGAAGCTTTCTTT; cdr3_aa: CAISEGQGNTEAFF
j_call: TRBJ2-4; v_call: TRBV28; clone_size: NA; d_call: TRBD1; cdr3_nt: TGTGCCAGCAGCTTACGGACAGGGAAAATCCTAGCCAAAAACATTCAGTACTTC; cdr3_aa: CASSLRTGKILAKNIQYF
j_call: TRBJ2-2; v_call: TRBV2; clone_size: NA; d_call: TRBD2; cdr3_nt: TGTGCCAGCAGTGAAGCGTGGGCTAGCGGGAGTTCAAACACCGGGGAGCTGTTTTTT; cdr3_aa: CASSEAWASGSSNTGELFF
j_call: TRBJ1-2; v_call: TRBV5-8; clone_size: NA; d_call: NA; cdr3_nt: TGTGCCAGCAGCAGCCAAGGAGTCACAACGAGCTATGGCTACACCTTC; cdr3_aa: CASSSQGVTTSYGYTF
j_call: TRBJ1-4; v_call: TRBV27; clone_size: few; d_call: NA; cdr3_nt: TGTGCCAGCAGTTTTCAGAGGGCAGGCGGACGGGTCGCGGTAACTAATGAAAAACTGTTTTTT; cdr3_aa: CASSFQRAGGRVAVTNEKLFF
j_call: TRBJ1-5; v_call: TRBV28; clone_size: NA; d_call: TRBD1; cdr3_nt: TGTGCCAGCGGAATACAGGGGGGGCAGCCCCAGCATTTT; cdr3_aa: CASGIQGGQPQHF
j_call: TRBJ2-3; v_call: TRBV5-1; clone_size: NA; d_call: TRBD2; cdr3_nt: TGCGCCAGCAGCACCATAGCGGGGGGGGCAGATACGCAGTATTTT; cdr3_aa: CASSTIAGGADTQYF
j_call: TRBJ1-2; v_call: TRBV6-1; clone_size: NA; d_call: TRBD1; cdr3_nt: TGTGCCAGCAGTACCGCGGGACAGGCGTTTTATGGCTACACCTTC; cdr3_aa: CASSTAGQAFYGYTF
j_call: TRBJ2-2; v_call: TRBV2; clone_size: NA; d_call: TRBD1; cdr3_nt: TGTGCCAGCAGTGGGACAGGGAACGCCGGGGAGCTGTTTTTT; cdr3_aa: CASSGTGNAGELFF
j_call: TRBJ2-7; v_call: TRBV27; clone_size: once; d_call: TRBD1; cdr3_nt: TGTGCCAGCAGTTCCCGACAGGGGGCGGCACCCTACGAGCAGTACTTC; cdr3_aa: CASSSRQGAAPYEQYF
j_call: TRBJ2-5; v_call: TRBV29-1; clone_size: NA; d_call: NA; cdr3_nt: TGCAGCGACCGGACAGACGGGACCCAGTACTTC; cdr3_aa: CSDRTDGTQYF
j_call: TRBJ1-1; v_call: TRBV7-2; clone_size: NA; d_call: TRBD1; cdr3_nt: TGTGCCAGCAGTTCCCTCGGGACAGGGAACACTGAAGCTTTCTTT; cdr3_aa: CASSSLGTGNTEAFF
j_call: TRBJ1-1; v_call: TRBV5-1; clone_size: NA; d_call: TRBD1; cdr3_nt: TGCGCCAGCAGCCCCGCGGGACAGATGAACACTGAAGCTTTCTTT; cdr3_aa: CASSPAGQMNTEAFF